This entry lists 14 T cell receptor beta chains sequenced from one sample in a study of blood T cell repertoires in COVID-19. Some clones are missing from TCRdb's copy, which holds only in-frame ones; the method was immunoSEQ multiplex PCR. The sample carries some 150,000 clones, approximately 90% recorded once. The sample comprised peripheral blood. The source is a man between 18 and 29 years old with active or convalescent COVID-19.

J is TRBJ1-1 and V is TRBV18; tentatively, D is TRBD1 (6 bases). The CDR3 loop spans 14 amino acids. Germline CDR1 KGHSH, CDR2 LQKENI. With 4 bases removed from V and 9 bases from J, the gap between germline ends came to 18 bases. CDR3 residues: CASSRGGESLKAFF. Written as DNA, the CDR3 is TGTGCCAGCTCACGAGGGGGAGAAAGCTTAAAAGCTTTCTTT.

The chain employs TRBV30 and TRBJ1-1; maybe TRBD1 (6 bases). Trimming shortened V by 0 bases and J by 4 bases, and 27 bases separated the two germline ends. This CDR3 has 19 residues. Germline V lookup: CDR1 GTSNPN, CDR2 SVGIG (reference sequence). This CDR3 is CAWSVQYPETGPYTTEAFF. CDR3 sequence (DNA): TGTGCCTGGAGTGTACAGTACCCCGAGACAGGCCCTTACACCACTGAAGCTTTCTTT.

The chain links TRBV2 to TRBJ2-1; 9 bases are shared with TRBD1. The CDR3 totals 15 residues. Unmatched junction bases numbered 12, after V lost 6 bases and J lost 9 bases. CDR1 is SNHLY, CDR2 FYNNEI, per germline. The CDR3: CASRAPGQGSAEQFF. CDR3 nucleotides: TGTGCCAGCAGGGCCCCGGGACAGGGCTCCGCTGAGCAGTTCTTC.

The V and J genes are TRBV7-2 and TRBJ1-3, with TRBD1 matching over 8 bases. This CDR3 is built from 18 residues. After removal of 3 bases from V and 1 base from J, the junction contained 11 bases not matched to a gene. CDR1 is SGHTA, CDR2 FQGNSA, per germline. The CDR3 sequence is CASSFQRTGKGSGNTIYF. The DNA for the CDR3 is TGTGCCAGCAGCTTCCAGAGGACAGGGAAGGGGTCTGGAAACACCATATATTTT.

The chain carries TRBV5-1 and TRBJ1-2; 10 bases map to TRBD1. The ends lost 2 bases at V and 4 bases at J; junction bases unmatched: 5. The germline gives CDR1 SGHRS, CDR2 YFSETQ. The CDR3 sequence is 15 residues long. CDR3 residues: CASSFGTGVAYGYTF. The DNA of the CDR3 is TGCGCCAGCAGCTTCGGGACAGGGGTTGCCTATGGCTACACCTTC.

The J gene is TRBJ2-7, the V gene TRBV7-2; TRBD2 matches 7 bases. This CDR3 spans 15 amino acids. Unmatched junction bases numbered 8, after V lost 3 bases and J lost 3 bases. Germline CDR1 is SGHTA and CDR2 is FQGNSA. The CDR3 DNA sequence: TGTGCCAGCAGCTTTACGGGAGGCCACATCTACGAGCAGTACTTC. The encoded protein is CASSFTGGHIYEQYF.

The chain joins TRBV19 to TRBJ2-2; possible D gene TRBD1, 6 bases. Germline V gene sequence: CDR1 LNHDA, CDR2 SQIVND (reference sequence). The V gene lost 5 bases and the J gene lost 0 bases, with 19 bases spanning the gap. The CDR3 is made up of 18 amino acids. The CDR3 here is CASSLRQVHTANTGELFF. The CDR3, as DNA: TGTGCCAGTAGTCTCCGACAGGTCCATACCGCGAACACCGGGGAGCTGTTTTTT.

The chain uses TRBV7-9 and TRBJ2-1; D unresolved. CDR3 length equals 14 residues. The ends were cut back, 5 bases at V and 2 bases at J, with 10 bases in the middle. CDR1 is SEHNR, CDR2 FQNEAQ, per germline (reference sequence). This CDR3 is CASSAAPTYNEQFF. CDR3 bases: TGTGCCAGCAGCGCTGCCCCTACCTACAATGAGCAGTTCTTC.

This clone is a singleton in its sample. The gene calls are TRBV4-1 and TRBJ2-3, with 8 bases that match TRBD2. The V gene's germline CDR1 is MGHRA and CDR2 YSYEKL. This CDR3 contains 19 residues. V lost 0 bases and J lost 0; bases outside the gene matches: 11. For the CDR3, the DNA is TGCGCCAGCAGCCAAGAGTCGTCTAGCGGGCGCCCTAGCACAGATACGCAGTATTTT. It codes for CASSQESSSGRPSTDTQYF.

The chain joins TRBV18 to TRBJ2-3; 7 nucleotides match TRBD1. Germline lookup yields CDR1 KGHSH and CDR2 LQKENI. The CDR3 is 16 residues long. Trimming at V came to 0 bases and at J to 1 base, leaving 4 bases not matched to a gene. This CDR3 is CASSPPLGQGTDTQYF. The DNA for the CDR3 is TGTGCCAGCTCACCACCACTTGGACAGGGCACAGATACGCAGTATTTT.

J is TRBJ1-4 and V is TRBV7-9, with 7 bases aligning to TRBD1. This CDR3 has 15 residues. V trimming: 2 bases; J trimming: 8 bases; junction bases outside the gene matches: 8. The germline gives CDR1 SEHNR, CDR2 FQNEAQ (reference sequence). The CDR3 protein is CASSLIYRGGEKLFF. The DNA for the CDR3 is TGTGCCAGCAGCTTAATCTACAGGGGCGGGGAAAAACTGTTTTTT.

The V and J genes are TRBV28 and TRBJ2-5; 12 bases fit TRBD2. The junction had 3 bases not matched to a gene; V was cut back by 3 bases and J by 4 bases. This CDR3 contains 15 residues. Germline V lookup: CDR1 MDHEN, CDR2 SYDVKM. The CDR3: CASSFASGGVETQYF. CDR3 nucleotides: TGTGCCAGCAGTTTTGCTAGCGGGGGGGTAGAGACCCAGTACTTC. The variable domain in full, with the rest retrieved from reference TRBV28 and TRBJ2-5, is DVKVTQSSRYLVKRTGEKVFLECVQDMDHENMFWYRQDPGLGLRLIYFSYDVKMKEKGDIPEGYSVSREKKERFSLILESASTNQTSMYLCASSFASGGVETQYFGPGTRLLVL.

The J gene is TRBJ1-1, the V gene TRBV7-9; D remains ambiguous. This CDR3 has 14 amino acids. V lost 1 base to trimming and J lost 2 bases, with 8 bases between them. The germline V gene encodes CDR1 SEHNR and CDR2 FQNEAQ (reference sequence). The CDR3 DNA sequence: TGTGCCAGCAGCTTAGACGGACTCAACACTGAAGCTTTCTTT. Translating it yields CASSLDGLNTEAFF.

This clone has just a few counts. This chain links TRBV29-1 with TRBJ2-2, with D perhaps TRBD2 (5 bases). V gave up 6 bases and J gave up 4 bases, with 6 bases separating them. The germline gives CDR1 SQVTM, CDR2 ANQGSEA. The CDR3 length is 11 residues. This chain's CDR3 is CSVAVTGELFF. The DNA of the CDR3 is TGCAGCGTAGCGGTCACCGGGGAGCTGTTTTTT.